These T cell receptor beta chains were read from a single sample in a study of identifying expanded T cells in peripheral blood. Sequencing used immunoSEQ multiplex PCR; TCRdb keeps in-frame clones, though not all of them. The data show about 94,000 clones, 88% seen once. The sample taken for sequencing was blood. The receptor set was obtained from a person aged 18 to 75 in good health. CDR3s include the opening cysteine and the closing phenylalanine or tryptophan. The D gene is left open where the match is weak. Size values are once, few and many counts, or a class for expanded clones, and some rows have none.

>TRBV13|.|TRBJ1-2|.
TGTGCCAGCAGCTTAGGGGTTGGGACTTATGGCTACACCTTC
CASSLGVGTYGYTF
>TRBV9|.|TRBJ2-7|.
TGTGCCAGCAGGCGACAGTCCTACGAGCAGTACTTC
CASRRQSYEQYF
>TRBV5-1|TRBD1|TRBJ1-2|.
TGCGCCAGCAGCAATATCCCGGGACAGGGTTATGGCTACACCTTC
CASSNIPGQGYGYTF
>TRBV5-1|.|TRBJ1-1|.
TGCGCCAGCAGTGAGGGCGGCACTGAAGCTTTCTTT
CASSEGGTEAFF
>TRBV5-6|.|TRBJ1-1|.
TGTGCCAGCAGCTTGGGGATGAACACTGAAGCTTTCTTT
CASSLGMNTEAFF
>TRBV12-5|.|TRBJ2-2|few
TGTGCTAGTGGTTTGAGGGGGGCGCCGGGCGGGGAGCTGTTTTTT
CASGLRGAPGGELFF
>TRBV4-1|.|TRBJ2-4|.
TGCGCCAGCAGCCCCCAAACGGACACATTCAGGCGGTACTTC
CASSPQTDTFRRYF
>TRBV10-3|TRBD2|TRBJ2-5|.
TGTGCCATCAGTGCCAGACTAGCGGGGGCTCAAGAGACCCAGTACTTC
CAISARLAGAQETQYF
>TRBV19|.|TRBJ2-2|.
TGTGCCAGTAGTGGGCAGAGCCCCGGGGAGCTGTTTTTT
CASSGQSPGELFF
>TRBV4-1|TRBD1|TRBJ2-1|.
TGCGCCAGCAGCCATACCGGGACAGGCATCAATGAGCAGTTCTTC
CASSHTGTGINEQFF
>TRBV7-3|TRBD2|TRBJ2-5|.
TGTGCCAGCAGCCATCGCGGGGGGCAAGAGACCCAGTACTTC
CASSHRGGQETQYF
>TRBV5-1|.|TRBJ1-4|.
TGCGCCAGCAGCTTGGGACAGTTAGCTAATGAAAAACTGTTTTTT
CASSLGQLANEKLFF
>TRBV27|TRBD1|TRBJ1-1|.
TGTGCCAGCAGTGCTCAGGGGGTGAGCAGTGGGTACACTGAAGCTTTCTTT
CASSAQGVSSGYTEAFF
>TRBV5-1|.|TRBJ2-3|.
TGCGCCAGCAGCTTGGAGTGGGGTCCGTCAGATACGCAGTATTTT
CASSLEWGPSDTQYF
>TRBV13|TRBD1|TRBJ2-6|.
TGTGCCAGCGGCAGGGGGTTTGGGGCCAACGTCCTGACTTTC
CASGRGFGANVLTF
>TRBV18|TRBD1|TRBJ2-7|.
TGTGCCAGCTCCCCGCGGACAGGGGGCTACGAGCAGTACTTC
CASSPRTGGYEQYF
>TRBV9|TRBD1|TRBJ1-3|.
TGTGCCAGCAGCCCGGGACAGGGAAACACCATATATTTT
CASSPGQGNTIYF
>TRBV6-4|.|TRBJ2-5|.
TGTGCCAGCAGCATAGGGCAGGGAGAGACCCAGTACTTC
CASSIGQGETQYF
>TRBV11-2|.|TRBJ2-7|once
TGTGCCAGCAGCCCCACCCCGGACAGATCCCACTACGAGCAGTACTTC
CASSPTPDRSHYEQYF
>TRBV7-6|.|TRBJ1-1|.
TGTGCCAGCAGCCCGAGGTCTGGGACTGAAGCTTTCTTT
CASSPRSGTEAFF
>TRBV29-1|TRBD1|TRBJ1-2|.
TGCAGCGTTGGGGGCAGGGGGCGGACTAACTATGGCTACACCTTC
CSVGGRGRTNYGYTF
>TRBV18|.|TRBJ2-7|.
TGTGCCAGCTCACCCGCGGGGAATCCCTACGAGCAGTACTTC
CASSPAGNPYEQYF
>TRBV11-2|TRBD2|TRBJ2-3|.
TGTGCCAGCAGCTTAGATAGTTCGACTAGCGGACCTAAGGATACGCAGTATTTT
CASSLDSSTSGPKDTQYF
>TRBV6-1|.|TRBJ2-3|.
TGTGCCAGCAGGGGACCCCTTAGCACAGATACGCAGTATTTT
CASRGPLSTDTQYF
>TRBV18|TRBD2|TRBJ2-3|once
TGTGCCAGCTCACCTCCGGGGGGAAGCACAGATACGCAGTATTTT
CASSPPGGSTDTQYF
>TRBV27|.|TRBJ1-1|few
TGTGCCAGCAGTTGGAGGGCTGCGAACACTGAAGCTTTCTTT
CASSWRAANTEAFF
>TRBV25-1|TRBD1|TRBJ1-5|.
TGTGCCAGCTCGACAGGGGGCAATCAGCCCCAGCATTTT
CASSTGGNQPQHF
>TRBV27|.|TRBJ1-2|.
TGTGCCAGCAGTTTATCGGCGGATTATGGCTACACCTTC
CASSLSADYGYTF